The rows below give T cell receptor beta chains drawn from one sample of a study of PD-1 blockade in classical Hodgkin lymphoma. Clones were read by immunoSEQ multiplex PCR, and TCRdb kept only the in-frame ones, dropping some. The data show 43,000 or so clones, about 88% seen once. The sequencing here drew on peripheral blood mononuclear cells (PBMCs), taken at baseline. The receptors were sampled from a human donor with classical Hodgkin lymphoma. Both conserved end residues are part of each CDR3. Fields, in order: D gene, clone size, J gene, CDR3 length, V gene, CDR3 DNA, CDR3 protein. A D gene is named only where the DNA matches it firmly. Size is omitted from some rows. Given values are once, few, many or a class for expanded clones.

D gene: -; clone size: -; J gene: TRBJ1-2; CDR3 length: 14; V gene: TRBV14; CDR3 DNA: TGTGCCAGCAGCCCAAGGGGGGTATTCTATGGCTACACCTTC; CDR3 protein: CASSPRGVFYGYTF
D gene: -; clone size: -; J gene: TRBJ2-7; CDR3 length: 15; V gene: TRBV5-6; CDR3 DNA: TGTGCCAGCAGCCCCCACCGGGGCGGGGACTACGAGCAGTACTTC; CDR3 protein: CASSPHRGGDYEQYF
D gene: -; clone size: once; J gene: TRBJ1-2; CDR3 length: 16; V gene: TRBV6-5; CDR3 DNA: TGTGCCAGCAGTTACGTTTACCGGGACACCCTCTATGGCTACACCTTC; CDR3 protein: CASSYVYRDTLYGYTF
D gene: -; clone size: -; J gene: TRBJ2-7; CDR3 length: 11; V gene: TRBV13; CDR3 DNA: TGTGCCAGCAGCTTCCGATACGAGCAGTACTTC; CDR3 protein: CASSFRYEQYF
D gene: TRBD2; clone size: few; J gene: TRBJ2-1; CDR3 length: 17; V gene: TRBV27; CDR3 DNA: TGTGCCAGCAGTCCCCCCCCGGGTAGCGGGGGCTACAATGAGCAGTTCTTC; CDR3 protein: CASSPPPGSGGYNEQFF
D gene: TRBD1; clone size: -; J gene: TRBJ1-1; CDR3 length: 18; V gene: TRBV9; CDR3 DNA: TGTGCCAGCAGCCTAGCCCCAGGGGGCGCAGTTATGGACACTGAAGCTTTCTTT; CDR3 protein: CASSLAPGGAVMDTEAFF
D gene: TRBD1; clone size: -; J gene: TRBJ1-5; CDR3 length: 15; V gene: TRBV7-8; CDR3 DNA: TGTGCCAGCAGCTTATCCGGGACAGGGGATCAGCCCCAGCATTTT; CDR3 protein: CASSLSGTGDQPQHF
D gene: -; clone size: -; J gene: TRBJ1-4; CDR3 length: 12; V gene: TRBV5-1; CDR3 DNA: TGCGCCAGCCGGGCCAATAATGAAAAACTGTTTTTT; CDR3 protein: CASRANNEKLFF
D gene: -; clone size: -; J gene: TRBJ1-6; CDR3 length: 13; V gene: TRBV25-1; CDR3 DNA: TGTGCCAGCAGTGAGTCAGGGAATTCACCCCTCCACTTT; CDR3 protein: CASSESGNSPLHF
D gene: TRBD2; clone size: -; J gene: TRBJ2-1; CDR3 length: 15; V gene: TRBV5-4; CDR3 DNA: TGTGCCAGCTCCAAGCGGGAGGGATCCTACAATGAGCAGTTCTTC; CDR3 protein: CASSKREGSYNEQFF
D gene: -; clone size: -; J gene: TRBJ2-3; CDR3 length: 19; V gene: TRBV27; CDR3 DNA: TGTGCCAGCAGTTTAACAGGGCTAGGAAGCCTTGCTAGCACAGATACGCAGTATTTT; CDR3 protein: CASSLTGLGSLASTDTQYF
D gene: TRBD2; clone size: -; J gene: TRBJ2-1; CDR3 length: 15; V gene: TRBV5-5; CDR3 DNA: TGTGCCAGCAGCTTGAGCGGGAGGGCCATGAATGAGCAGTTCTTC; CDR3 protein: CASSLSGRAMNEQFF
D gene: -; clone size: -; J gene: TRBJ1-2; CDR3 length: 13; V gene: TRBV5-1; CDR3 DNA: TGCGCCAGCAGACTTGACGGTAACTATGGCTACACCTTC; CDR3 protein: CASRLDGNYGYTF
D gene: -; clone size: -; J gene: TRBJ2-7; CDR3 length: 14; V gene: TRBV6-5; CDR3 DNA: TGTGCCAGCAGGATACCGGGGCCCTCCTACGAGCAGTACTTC; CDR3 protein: CASRIPGPSYEQYF
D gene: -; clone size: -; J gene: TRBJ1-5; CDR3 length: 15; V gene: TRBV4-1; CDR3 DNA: TGCGCCAGCAGCCAAGTACATTATAGCAATCAGCCCCAGCATTTT; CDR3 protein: CASSQVHYSNQPQHF
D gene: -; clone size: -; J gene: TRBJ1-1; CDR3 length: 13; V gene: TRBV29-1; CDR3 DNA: TGCAGCGTTGAGCCCCGACAGTCAGGAAAAGCTTTCTTT; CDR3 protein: CSVEPRQSGKAFF
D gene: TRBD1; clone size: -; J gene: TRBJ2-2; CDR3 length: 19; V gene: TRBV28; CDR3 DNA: TGTGCCAGCAGTTTTCATTCAAGTTGGGACAGGGATATTAGCGGGGAGCTGTTTTTT; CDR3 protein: CASSFHSSWDRDISGELFF
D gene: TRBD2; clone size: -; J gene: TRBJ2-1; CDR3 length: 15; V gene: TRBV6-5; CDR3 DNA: TGTGCCAGCAGTTACTCCTCTAGCGGGAGAAATGAGCAGTTCTTC; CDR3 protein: CASSYSSSGRNEQFF
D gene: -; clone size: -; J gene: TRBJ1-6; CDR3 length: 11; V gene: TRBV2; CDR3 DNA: TGTGCCAGCAGTTCGGGTTCACCCCTCCACTTT; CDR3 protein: CASSSGSPLHF
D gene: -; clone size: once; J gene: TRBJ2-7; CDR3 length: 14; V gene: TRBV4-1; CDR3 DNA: TGCGCCAGCAGCCACACTAAACAGGGTTACGAGCAGTACTTC; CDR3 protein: CASSHTKQGYEQYF
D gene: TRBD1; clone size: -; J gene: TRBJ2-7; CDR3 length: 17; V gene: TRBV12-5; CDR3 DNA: TGTGCTAGTGGTTTACAGACTGGACAGGGGAACTCCTACGAGCAGTACTTC; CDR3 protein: CASGLQTGQGNSYEQYF
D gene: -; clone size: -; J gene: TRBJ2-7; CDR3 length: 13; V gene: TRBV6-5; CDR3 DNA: TGTGCCAGCAGTTTGAACAGGGACTACGAGCAGTACTTC; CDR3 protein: CASSLNRDYEQYF
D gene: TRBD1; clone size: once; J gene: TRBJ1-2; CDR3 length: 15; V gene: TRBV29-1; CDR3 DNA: TGCAGCGTTGAAGCCCGGACAGGGACTAACTATGGCTACACCTTC; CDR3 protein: CSVEARTGTNYGYTF
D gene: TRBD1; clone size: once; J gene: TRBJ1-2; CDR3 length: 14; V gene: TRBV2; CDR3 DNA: TGTGCCAGCAGTGTGGACAGGGTTAACTATGGCTACACCTTC; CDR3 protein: CASSVDRVNYGYTF
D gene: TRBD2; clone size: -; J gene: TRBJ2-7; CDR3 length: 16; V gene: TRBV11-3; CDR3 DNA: TGTGCCAGCAGCCGAGCCGGGACTAGCGGAGACTACGAGCAGTACTTC; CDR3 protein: CASSRAGTSGDYEQYF
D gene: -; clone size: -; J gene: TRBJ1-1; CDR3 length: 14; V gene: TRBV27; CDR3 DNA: TGTGCCAGCAGTTTACAGTCAAAAGGGACTGAAGCTTTCTTT; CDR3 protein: CASSLQSKGTEAFF
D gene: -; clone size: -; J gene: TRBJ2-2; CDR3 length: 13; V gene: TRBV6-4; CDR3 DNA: TGTGCCAGCAGTGAGCGGGACGCCGGGGAGCTGTTTTTT; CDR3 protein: CASSERDAGELFF
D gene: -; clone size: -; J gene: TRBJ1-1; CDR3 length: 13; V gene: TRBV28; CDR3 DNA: TGTGCCAGCATCCAACCTCGATTCACTGAAGCTTTCTTT; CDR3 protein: CASIQPRFTEAFF
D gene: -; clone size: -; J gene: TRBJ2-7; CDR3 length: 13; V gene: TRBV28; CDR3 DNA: TGTGCCAGCAGTACCTCAGGGGTCCACGAGCAGTACTTC; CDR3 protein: CASSTSGVHEQYF
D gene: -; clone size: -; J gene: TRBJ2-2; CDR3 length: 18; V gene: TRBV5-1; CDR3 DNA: TGCGCCAGCAGCTTGGGAGGTGTTGCCCCAATGGGCACCGGGGAGCTGTTTTTT; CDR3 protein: CASSLGGVAPMGTGELFF
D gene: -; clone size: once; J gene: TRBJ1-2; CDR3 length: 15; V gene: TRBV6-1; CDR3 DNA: TGTGCCAGCAGTGACGCGACCCACGGGTACTATGGCTACACCTTC; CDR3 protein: CASSDATHGYYGYTF
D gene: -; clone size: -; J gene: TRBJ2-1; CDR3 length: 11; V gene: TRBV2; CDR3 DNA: TGTGCCAGCAGGAGGGCGGGGGCCCGGTTCTTC; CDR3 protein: CASRRAGARFF
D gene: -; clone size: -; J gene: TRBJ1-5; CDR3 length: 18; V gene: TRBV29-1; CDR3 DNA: TGCAGCGTTGAAGTGGGTACAGGGAGCTTAAAATTAAATCAGCCCCAGCATTTT; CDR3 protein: CSVEVGTGSLKLNQPQHF
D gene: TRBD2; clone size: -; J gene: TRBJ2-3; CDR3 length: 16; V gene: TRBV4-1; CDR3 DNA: TGCGCCAGCAGCCAGGGTCTAGCGGGCATCACAGATACGCAGTATTTT; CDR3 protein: CASSQGLAGITDTQYF
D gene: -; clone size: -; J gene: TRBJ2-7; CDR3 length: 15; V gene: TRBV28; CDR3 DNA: TGTGCCAGCAGTTTCCCTCTAGGGTACGTCTACGAGCAGTACTTC; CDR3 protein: CASSFPLGYVYEQYF
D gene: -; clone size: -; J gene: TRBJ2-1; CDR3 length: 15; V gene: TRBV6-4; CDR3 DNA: TGTGCCAGCAGTGACGAGGGGGAGGGTTACAATGAGCAGTTCTTC; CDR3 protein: CASSDEGEGYNEQFF
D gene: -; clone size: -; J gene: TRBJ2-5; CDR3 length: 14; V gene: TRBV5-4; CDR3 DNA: TGTGCCAGCAGCAACCTGGACGATCTGAAGACCCAGTACTTC; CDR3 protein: CASSNLDDLKTQYF
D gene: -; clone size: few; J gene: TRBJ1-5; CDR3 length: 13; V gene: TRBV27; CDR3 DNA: TGTGCCAGCAGTTCAAATGGGCCCGAGGCCCAGCATTTT; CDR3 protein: CASSSNGPEAQHF
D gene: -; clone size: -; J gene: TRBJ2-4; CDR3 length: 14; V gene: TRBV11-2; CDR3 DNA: TGTGCCAGCAGCTTAGACTTAGCCAAAAACATTCAGTACTTC; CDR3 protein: CASSLDLAKNIQYF
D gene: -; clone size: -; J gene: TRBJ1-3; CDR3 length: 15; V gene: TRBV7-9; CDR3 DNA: TGTGCCAGCAGCTTATACATCGGACCTGGAAACACCATATATTTT; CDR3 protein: CASSLYIGPGNTIYF
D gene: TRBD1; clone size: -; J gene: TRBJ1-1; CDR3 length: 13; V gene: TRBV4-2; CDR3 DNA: TGTGCCAGCAGCCGGGACAGGGTGAGAGAAGCTTTCTTT; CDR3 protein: CASSRDRVREAFF
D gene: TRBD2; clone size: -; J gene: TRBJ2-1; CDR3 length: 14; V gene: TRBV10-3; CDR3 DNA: TGTGCCACTGCTAGCGGGGGGGTGTTCGATGAGCAGTTCTTC; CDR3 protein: CATASGGVFDEQFF
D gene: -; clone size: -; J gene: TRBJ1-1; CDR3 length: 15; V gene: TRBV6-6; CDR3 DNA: TGTGCCAGCAGTTACTCGCCGCCATTGAGGACTGAAGCTTTCTTT; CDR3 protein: CASSYSPPLRTEAFF
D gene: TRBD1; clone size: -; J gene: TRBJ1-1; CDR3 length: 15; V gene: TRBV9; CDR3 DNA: TGTGCCAGCAGCGTAGCAGGACAGGGAAACACTGAAGCTTTCTTT; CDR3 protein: CASSVAGQGNTEAFF
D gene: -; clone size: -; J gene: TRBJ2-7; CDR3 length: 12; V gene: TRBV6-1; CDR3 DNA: TGTGCCAGCAACGGGATCTCCTACGAGCAGTACTTC; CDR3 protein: CASNGISYEQYF
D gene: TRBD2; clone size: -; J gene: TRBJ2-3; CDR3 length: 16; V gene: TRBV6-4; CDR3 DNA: TGTGCCAGCAGTGAAGAAGCGGGGGGAAGCACAGATACGCAGTATTTT; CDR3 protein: CASSEEAGGSTDTQYF
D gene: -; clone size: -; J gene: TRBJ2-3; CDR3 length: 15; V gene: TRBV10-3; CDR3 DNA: TGTGCCATCAGTGAGCAACCAACCATGGCAGATACGCAGTATTTT; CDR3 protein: CAISEQPTMADTQYF
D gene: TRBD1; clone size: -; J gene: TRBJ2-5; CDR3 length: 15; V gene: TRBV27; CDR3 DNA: TGTGCCAGCAGCCCTTCTGGGGGACAGCAAGAGACCCAGTACTTC; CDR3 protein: CASSPSGGQQETQYF
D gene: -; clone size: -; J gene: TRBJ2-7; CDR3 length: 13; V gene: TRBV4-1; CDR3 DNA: TGCGCCAGCAGCCAAGATCAGGGCGACGAGCAGTACTTC; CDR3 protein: CASSQDQGDEQYF